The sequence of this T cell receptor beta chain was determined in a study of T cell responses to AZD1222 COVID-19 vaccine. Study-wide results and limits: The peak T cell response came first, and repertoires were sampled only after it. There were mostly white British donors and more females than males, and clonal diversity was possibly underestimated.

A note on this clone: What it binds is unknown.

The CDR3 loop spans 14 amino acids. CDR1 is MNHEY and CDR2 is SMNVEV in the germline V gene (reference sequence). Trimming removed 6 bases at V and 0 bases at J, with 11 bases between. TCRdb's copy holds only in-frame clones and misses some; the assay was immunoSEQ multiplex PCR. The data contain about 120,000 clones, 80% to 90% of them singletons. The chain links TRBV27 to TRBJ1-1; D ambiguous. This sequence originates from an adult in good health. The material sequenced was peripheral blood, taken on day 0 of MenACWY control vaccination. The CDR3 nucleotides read TGTGCCAGCAGGATAATGGGAGTGAACACTGAAGCTTTCTTT. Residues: CASRIMGVNTEAFF.